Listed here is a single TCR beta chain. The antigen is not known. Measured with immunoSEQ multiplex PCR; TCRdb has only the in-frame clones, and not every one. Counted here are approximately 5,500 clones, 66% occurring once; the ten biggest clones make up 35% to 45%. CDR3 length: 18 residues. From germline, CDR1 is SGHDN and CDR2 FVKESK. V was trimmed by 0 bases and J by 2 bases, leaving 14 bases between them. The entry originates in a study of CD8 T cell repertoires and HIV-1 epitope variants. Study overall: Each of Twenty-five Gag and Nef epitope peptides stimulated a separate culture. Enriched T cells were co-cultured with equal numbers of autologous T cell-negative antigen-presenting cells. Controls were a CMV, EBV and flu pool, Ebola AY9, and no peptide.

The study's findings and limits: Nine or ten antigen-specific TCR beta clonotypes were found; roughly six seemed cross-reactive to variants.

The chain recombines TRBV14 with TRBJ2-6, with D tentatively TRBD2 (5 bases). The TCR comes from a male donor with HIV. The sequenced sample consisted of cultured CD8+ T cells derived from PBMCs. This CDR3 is CASSQETGRSAGANVLTF. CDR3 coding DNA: TGTGCCAGCAGCCAAGAAACGGGGAGATCGGCTGGGGCCAACGTCCTGACTTTC.